Given below is one TCR beta chain in context. Its binding antigen is unknown. The input lacks base qualities; no much larger clone sits a single base away. In the prospective study, participants were about 18 to 95 years old, resided in under 30 geographic areas of the United States, and were enrolled through a virtual design. To assign participants to cohorts, the prospective study relied on clinical history that participants themselves reported in a screening survey and a study questionnaire. Each participant in the prospective study had whole blood, serum and a nasopharyngeal or oropharyngeal swab collected by mobile phlebotomists. Prospective study participants could optionally give additional blood draws and questionnaires over a 2-month period. Prospective study blood samples were shipped either frozen or at room temperature before DNA extraction. TCRbeta CDR3 regions were amplified from genomic DNA using the immunoSEQ Assay, a bias-controlled multiplex PCR. The source study handled its data this way. Within the assay, amplification of reference gene primers was used to estimate how many nucleated cells each sample contained. Sequence reads were collapsed and filtered to measure the absolute abundance of every unique TCRbeta CDR3 rearrangement. For each sample, productive Simpson clonality was calculated by taking the square root of Simpson's diversity index across productive rearrangements. Imported from immuneACCESS, the table was reduced by TCRdb to in-frame sequences with V and J called. These copies leave out some clones; in studies compared against another copy, an unresolved V gene accounts for under half, and the cause of the remainder is not known. That table supplies the V and J calls and clone size; D and trimming were determined from the DNA. The sample data list some 330,000 clones, and more than 70% of these were observed just once. The biggest ten clones account for around 2% of the sample.

This entry belongs to a study of blood T cell repertoires in COVID-19 (dated by TCRdb to about 2020). A note on the overall study: ImmuneRACE Cohort 3 recovered participants were defined by two consecutive negative NP/OP PCR tests, healthcare professional clearance, or symptom resolution. Collaborator samples came from the United States, Italy and Spain and covered acute and convalescent phases of COVID-19. The prospective study material was composed of cDNA or gDNA derived from T cells, B-cell-depleted T cells, or PBMCs. Deeply sampled blood TCRbeta repertoires from subjects exposed to, actively infected with, or recovered from COVID-19 were included in the dataset. The repertoires were made available in a free public database intended to serve as a resource for research on the immune response to SARS-CoV-2. Samples came from the ongoing ImmuneRACE study (first 160 participants) plus 1,254 subjects from 6 global collaborators. A de-identified subject ID, COVID-19 status, age in years and sex were almost always included in the sample metadata. Where available, HLA class I and class II types were taken from metadata supplied by the sample provider and were not determined by assay-based typing.

Results and caveats for the whole study, not just this receptor: The quantity of clinical and demographic metadata differed by source and by participant and was supplied without curation.

CDR1 and CDR2 were assigned from the germline V gene (reference sequence) as LGHDT and YNNKEL. Spanning cysteine to phenylalanine, the CDR3 consists of 15 amino acids. Left in the record is the CDR3 DNA by itself, 45 bases read in frame from the first base. Trimming removed 1 base from V and 6 bases from J, leaving 10 bases between the germline ends. Material: PBMCs or T cells enriched from blood (not recorded which). The receptor's source is a man aged 40-49 years in a cohort exposed to, infected with or recovered from COVID-19 (not recorded which). Recombination joined TRBV3-1 (or the pseudogene TRBV3-2) with TRBJ1-6, with the D segment identity uncertain. The DNA sequence is given as TGTGCCAGCAGCCAAGGGACTGCACGTAATTCACCCCTCCACTTT. Its protein is CASSQGTARNSPLHF.